Below, 24 T cell receptor beta chains from the same sample are listed, as sequenced in a study of blood T cell repertoires in COVID-19. The table came from immunoSEQ multiplex PCR; TCRdb's copy has only in-frame clones and leaves some out. The sample lists about 310,000 clones; approximately 86% were seen once. Material for sequencing was PBMCs or T cells enriched from blood (not recorded which). Receptors were obtained from a woman under 30 who had recovered from COVID-19.

The chain combines TRBV7-2 with TRBJ2-7, with 9 positions matching TRBD2. Germline V gene lookup returns CDR1 SGHTA and CDR2 FQGNSA. The CDR3 totals 14 residues. J lost 5 bases, V lost 6 bases, and 8 bases had no gene match. CDR3 sequence: CASSRLAGVDEQYF. The CDR3 DNA follows: TGTGCCAGCAGTCGTTTAGCGGGAGTCGACGAGCAGTACTTC.

The chain recombines TRBV5-1 with TRBJ2-7; D gene uncertain. The CDR3 covers 14 residues. V gave up 2 bases and J gave up 1 base, with 10 bases separating them. Germline loops: CDR1 SGHRS, CDR2 YFSETQ. As DNA, the CDR3 is TGCGCCAGCAGCTTTTCCGCGGAATCCTACGAGCAGTACTTC. Translation: CASSFSAESYEQYF.

The rearrangement uses TRBV7-2 and TRBJ1-3; no reliable D call. Germline-derived CDR1 and CDR2 are SGHTA and FQGNSA. Between the trimmed V and J ends, which lost 5 bases and 4 bases, there was a span of 9 bases. The CDR3 runs 13 residues. CDR3 amino acids: CASSIISGNTIYF. DNA for the CDR3: TGTGCCAGCAGCATCATTTCCGGAAACACCATATATTTT.

To note about this clone: Mismatch with germline at one junction end may stem from a read error. The rearrangement links TRBV7-3 to TRBJ2-5; D is unclear. From germline, CDR1 is SGHTA and CDR2 FQGTGA. The CDR3 extends over 13 amino acids. CDR3 nucleotide sequence: TGTGCCAGCAGCGCGCAGGTCCAACAGACCCAGTACTTC. It translates to CASSAQVQQTQYF.

This clone was seen more than once but under ten times. The chain combines TRBV2 with TRBJ1-6; possible D gene TRBD1, 6 bases. Germline CDR1 reads SNHLY; CDR2 reads FYNNEI. V was clipped by 8 bases and J by 9 bases, with 14 bases between them. The CDR3 contains 13 residues. The CDR3 nucleotides are TGTGCCAGCGGAATCGGACAGACTTCACCCCTCCACTTT. Protein sequence: CASGIGQTSPLHF.

The CDR3, as DNA: TGCAGTGCTAGTGTATCCCCTACAGGGGAGTACGAGCAGTACTTC. Its protein is CSASVSPTGEYEQYF. The chain has TRBV20-1 and TRBJ2-7; 7 nucleotides agree with TRBD1. J lost 4 bases, V lost 3 bases, and 12 bases had no gene match. The CDR3 is made up of 15 amino acids. CDR1 and CDR2 from the germline V gene are DFQATT and SNEGSKA (reference sequence).

The sample holds a few counts of this clone. The genes are TRBV27 and TRBJ1-6; D is unresolved. The CDR3 totals 13 residues. Germline V gene lookup returns CDR1 MNHEY and CDR2 SMNVEV (reference sequence). The V end lost 1 base, the J end lost 8 bases, and 6 bases lay between the germline ends. The DNA of the CDR3 is TGTGCCAGCAGTTTATTTAGTGATTCACCCCTCCACTTT. Translated, it gives CASSLFSDSPLHF.

The J gene is TRBJ2-7, the V gene TRBV4-2; 7 nucleotides align to TRBD1. The CDR3 extends over 15 amino acids. Trimming took 0 bases from V and 5 from J; bases not matched to a gene: 7. Germline loops: CDR1 LGHNA, CDR2 YNFKEQ. The CDR3 sequence is CASSQETGTADEQYF. The CDR3 nucleotides are TGTGCCAGCAGCCAAGAAACCGGGACAGCAGACGAGCAGTACTTC.

J is TRBJ2-5 and V is TRBV7-3, with D tentatively TRBD2 (5 bases). V dropped 0 bases and J dropped 5 bases, with 7 bases sitting between them. This CDR3 is 13 amino acids long. From germline, CDR1 is SGHTA and CDR2 FQGTGA. This chain's CDR3 is CASSLTPGETQYF. Written as DNA, the CDR3 is TGTGCCAGCAGCTTAACACCGGGGGAGACCCAGTACTTC.

This chain joins TRBV6-2 or TRBV6-3 and TRBJ2-7, with TRBD1 as a possible D gene (6 bases). The CDR3 has 15 amino acids. V lost 2 bases to trimming and J lost 0 bases, with 11 bases between them. Germline CDR1 and CDR2: MNHEY and SVGEGT. CDR3 protein: CASSYQDSNSYEQYF. The CDR3 DNA reads as TGTGCCAGCAGTTACCAGGACAGTAACTCCTACGAGCAGTACTTC.

The chain carries TRBV19 and TRBJ2-3, with TRBD1 matching 11 bases. Per the germline V gene, CDR1 is LNHDA and CDR2 is SQIVND (reference sequence). The J segment lost 3 bases and the V segment lost 8 bases, leaving 4 bases of the junction unmatched. The CDR3 consists of 14 residues. The CDR3 DNA reads as TGTGCCAGTGGGGACAGGGGGTCGACAGATACGCAGTATTTT. Translating gives CASGDRGSTDTQYF.

J is TRBJ2-7 and V is TRBV11-2; 7 positions agree with TRBD2. The CDR3 loop spans 14 amino acids. Unmatched junction bases numbered 7, after V lost 1 base and J lost 7 bases. Germline loops: CDR1 SGHAT, CDR2 FQNNGV. CDR3 sequence reads: CASSLVGGGWEQYF. For the CDR3, the DNA is TGTGCCAGCAGCTTAGTTGGCGGGGGATGGGAGCAGTACTTC.

V and J are TRBV5-5 and TRBJ2-7; TRBD1 is a possible D gene (6 bases). V was shortened by 6 bases and J by 3 bases, with 10 bases between the two germline ends. The CDR3 extends over 12 amino acids. The V gene's germline CDR1 is SGHKS and CDR2 YYEKEE (reference sequence). The CDR3 loop is CASTGESYEQYF. CDR3 nucleotides: TGTGCCAGCACAGGGGAGAGCTACGAGCAGTACTTC.

The chain joins TRBV6-6 to TRBJ1-1; D unresolved. Trimming removed 5 bases at V and 6 bases at J, with 22 bases between. Germline loops: CDR1 MNHNY, CDR2 SVGAGI (reference sequence). The CDR3 contains 16 residues. The CDR3 nucleotides are TGTGCCAGCAGTCAACGACTCGGGCGGGGTGAGGCTGAAGCTTTCTTT. Translation: CASSQRLGRGEAEAFF.

This clone was found once. V gene TRBV5-1 combines with J gene TRBJ2-3, with a tentative D call TRBD1 (6 bases). The CDR3 consists of 13 residues. CDR1 and CDR2 (germline): SGHRS, YFSETQ. V lost 3 bases and J lost 3, with 8 bases in between. The CDR3 spells CASSSTGTDTQYF. In nucleotides, the CDR3 is TGCGCCAGCAGCTCAACAGGGACAGATACGCAGTATTTT.

This rearrangement joins TRBV15 to TRBJ1-1, with no clear D. This CDR3 has 13 residues. V lost 4 bases and J 5 bases, leaving 11 bases between the germline ends. CDR1 and CDR2 from the germline V gene are LNHNV and YYDKDF (reference sequence). The CDR3 bases are TGTGCCACCAGCACCCGACGAGGTACTGAAGCTTTCTTT. It specifies CATSTRRGTEAFF.

The chain carries TRBV3-1 (or the pseudogene TRBV3-2) and TRBJ1-1; maybe TRBD1 (5 bases). Germline V gives CDR1 LGHDT, CDR2 YNNKEL (reference sequence). The CDR3 consists of 13 residues. V was shortened by 4 bases and J by 3 bases, with 9 bases between the two germline ends. The CDR3 nucleotides are TGTGCCAGCAGCCCTTGGGGGGACACTGAAGCTTTCTTT. It translates to CASSPWGDTEAFF.

The V gene is TRBV27, the J gene TRBJ2-1; D remains unclear. Germline-derived CDR1 and CDR2 are MNHEY and SMNVEV (reference sequence). V was cut by 6 bases and J by 7 bases, with 10 bases left in between. This CDR3 has 12 amino acids. The CDR3 spells CASRINWNEQFF. CDR3 bases: TGTGCCAGCAGGATCAACTGGAATGAGCAGTTCTTC.

The chain links TRBV3-1 (or the pseudogene TRBV3-2) to TRBJ2-2, with 10 bases lining up with TRBD2. The germline V gene encodes CDR1 LGHDT and CDR2 YNNKEL (reference sequence). The junction had 7 bases not matched to a gene; V was cut back by 0 bases and J by 3 bases. CDR3 length equals 18 residues. CDR3 sequence reads: CASSQDRRLAGDTGELFF. CDR3 sequence (DNA): TGTGCCAGCAGCCAAGATCGACGGCTAGCGGGAGACACCGGGGAGCTGTTTTTT.

The chain employs TRBV28 and TRBJ2-7, with D hard to call. CDR3 length: 12 amino acids. Germline CDR1 and CDR2: MDHEN and SYDVKM. Trimming pared 6 bases from V and 0 bases from J, leaving 6 bases between. The DNA of the CDR3 is TGTGCCAGCAGCCCTAGCTCCTACGAGCAGTACTTC. This sequence encodes CASSPSSYEQYF.

V gene TRBV13 combines with J gene TRBJ2-1, with 10 bases that match TRBD2. V dropped 5 bases and J dropped 8; count of bases not matched to a gene: 12. CDR3 length: 16 residues. Per the germline V gene, CDR1 is PRHDT and CDR2 is FYEKMQ (reference sequence). The CDR3 DNA follows: TGTGCCAGCAGCCGTCCCACCCTAGCGGGAGTGGATGAGCAGTTCTTC. This gives the protein CASSRPTLAGVDEQFF. Full variable domain (outside the CDR3, taken from reference TRBV13 and TRBJ2-1): AAGVIQSPRHLIKEKRETATLKCYPIPRHDTVYWYQQGPGQDPQFLISFYEKMQSDKGSIPDRFSAQQFSDYHSELNMSSLELGDSALYFCASSRPTLAGVDEQFFGPGTRLTVL.

This clone was detected only a few times. The rearrangement links TRBV4-3 to TRBJ2-2; D gene ambiguous. V was trimmed by 1 base and J by 3 bases, leaving 12 bases between them. Germline lookup yields CDR1 LGHNA and CDR2 YSLEER. There are 16 residues in the CDR3. CDR3 sequence: CASSQGGSVHTGELFF. DNA of the CDR3: TGCGCCAGCAGCCAAGGAGGCAGCGTCCACACCGGGGAGCTGTTTTTT.

The CDR3 coding sequence is TGTGCCAGCAGTTCTTCCTTTGCGAGGGACACCGGGCGGTACTTC. It is translated as CASSSSFARDTGRYF. The rearrangement links TRBV6-5 to TRBJ2-7; a weak D match, TRBD1 (6 bases). Germline CDR1 reads MNHEY; CDR2 reads SVGAGI. The CDR3 is 15 residues long. The V end lost 4 bases, the J end lost 12 bases, and 25 bases lay between the germline ends.

The J gene is TRBJ2-3, the V gene TRBV7-6; 7 bases agree with TRBD1. Looked up from germline, CDR1 is SGHVS and CDR2 is FNYEAQ. CDR3 size: 16 residues. J was trimmed by 1 base and V by 5 bases; bases with no gene match: 9. DNA of the CDR3: TGTGCCAGCAGCCCCCGGTGGGGGACAGGCACAGATACGCAGTATTTT. As protein: CASSPRWGTGTDTQYF. Drawing the rest from reference TRBV7-6 and TRBJ2-3, the complete variable domain is GAGVSQSPRYKVTKRGQDVALRCDPISGHVSLYWYRQALGQGPEFLTYFNYEAQQDKSGLPNDRFSAERPEGSISTLTIQRTEQRDSAMYRCASSPRWGTGTDTQYFGPGTRLTVL.